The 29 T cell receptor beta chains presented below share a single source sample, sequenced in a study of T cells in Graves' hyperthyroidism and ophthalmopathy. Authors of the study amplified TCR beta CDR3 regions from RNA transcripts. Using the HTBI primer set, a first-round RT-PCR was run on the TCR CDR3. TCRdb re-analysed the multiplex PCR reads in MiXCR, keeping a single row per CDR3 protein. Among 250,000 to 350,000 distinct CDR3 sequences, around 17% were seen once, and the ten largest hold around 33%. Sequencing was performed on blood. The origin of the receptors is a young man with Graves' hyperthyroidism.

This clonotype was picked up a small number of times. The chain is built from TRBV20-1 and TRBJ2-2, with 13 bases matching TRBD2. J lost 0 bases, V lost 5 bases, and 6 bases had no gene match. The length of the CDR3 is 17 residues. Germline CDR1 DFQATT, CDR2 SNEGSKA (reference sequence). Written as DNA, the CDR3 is TGCAGTGCTTCCGGGACTAGCGGGACGGCGAACACCGGGGAGCTGTTTTTT. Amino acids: CSASGTSGTANTGELFF.

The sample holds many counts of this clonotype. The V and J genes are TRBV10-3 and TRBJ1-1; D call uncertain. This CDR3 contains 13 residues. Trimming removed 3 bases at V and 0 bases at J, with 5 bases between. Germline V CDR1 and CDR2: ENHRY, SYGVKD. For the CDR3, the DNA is TGTGCCATCAGTGACACCTTGAACACTGAAGCTTTCTTT. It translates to CAISDTLNTEAFF.

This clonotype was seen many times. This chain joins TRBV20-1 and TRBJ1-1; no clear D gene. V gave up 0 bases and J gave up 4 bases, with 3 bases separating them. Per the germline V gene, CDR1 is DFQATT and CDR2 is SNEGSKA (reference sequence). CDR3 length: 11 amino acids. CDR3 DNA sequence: TGCAGTGCTAGAGATGGCACTGAAGCTTTCTTT. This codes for CSARDGTEAFF.

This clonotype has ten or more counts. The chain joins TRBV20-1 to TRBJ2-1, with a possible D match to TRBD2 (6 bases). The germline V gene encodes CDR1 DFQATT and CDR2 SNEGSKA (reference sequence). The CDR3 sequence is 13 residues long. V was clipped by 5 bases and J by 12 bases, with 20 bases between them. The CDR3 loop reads CSAAVAAPISQFF. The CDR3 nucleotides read TGCAGTGCTGCCGTAGCGGCCCCAATATCGCAGTTCTTC.

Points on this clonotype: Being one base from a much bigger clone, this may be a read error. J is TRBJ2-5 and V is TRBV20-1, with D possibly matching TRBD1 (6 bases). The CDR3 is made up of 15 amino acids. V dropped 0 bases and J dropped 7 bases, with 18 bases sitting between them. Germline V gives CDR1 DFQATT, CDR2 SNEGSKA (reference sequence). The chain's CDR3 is CSARDLRGTGGTQYF. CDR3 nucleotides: TGCAGTGCTAGAGATCTCAGGGGTACTGGGGGGACCCAGTACTTC.

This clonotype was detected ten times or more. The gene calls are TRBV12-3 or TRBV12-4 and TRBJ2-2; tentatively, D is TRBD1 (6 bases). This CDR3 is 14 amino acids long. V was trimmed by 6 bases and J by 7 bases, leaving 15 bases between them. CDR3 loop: CASSAPGVGGELFF. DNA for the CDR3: TGTGCCAGCAGCGCACCAGGGGTGGGCGGGGAGCTGTTTTTT.

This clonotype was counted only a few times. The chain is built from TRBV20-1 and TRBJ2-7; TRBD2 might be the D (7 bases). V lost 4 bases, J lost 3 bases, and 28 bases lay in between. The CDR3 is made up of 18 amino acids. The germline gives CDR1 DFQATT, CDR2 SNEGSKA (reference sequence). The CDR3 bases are TGCAGTGCTACCCCAGTAAGGGGGATAACGGGAGGATTCTACGAGCAGTACTTC. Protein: CSATPVRGITGGFYEQYF.

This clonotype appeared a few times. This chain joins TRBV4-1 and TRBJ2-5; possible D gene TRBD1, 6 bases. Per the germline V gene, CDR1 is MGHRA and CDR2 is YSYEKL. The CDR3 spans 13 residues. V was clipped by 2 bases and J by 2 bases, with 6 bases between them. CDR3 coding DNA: TGCGCCAGCAGCCAACAGGGGCAAGAGACCCAGTACTTC. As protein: CASSQQGQETQYF.

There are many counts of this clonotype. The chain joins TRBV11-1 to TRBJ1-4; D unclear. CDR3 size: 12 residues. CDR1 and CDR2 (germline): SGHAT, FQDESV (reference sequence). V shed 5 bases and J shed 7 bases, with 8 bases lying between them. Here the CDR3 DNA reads TGTGCCAGCAGCAAAACCAGTGAAAAACTGTTTTTT. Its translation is CASSKTSEKLFF. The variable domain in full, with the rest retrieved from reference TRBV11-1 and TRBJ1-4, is EAEVAQSPRYKITEKSQAVAFWCDPISGHATLYWYRQILGQGPELLVQFQDESVVDDSQLPKDRFSAERLKGVDSTLKIQPAELGDSAMYLCASSKTSEKLFFGSGTQLSVL.

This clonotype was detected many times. The CDR3 loop reads CASTQGLAGVETQYF. In DNA form, the CDR3 reads TGTGCCAGCACTCAAGGGCTAGCGGGAGTAGAGACCCAGTACTTC. This chain connects TRBV2 to TRBJ2-5, with 10 nucleotides matching TRBD2. Germline V gene sequence: CDR1 SNHLY, CDR2 FYNNEI. V trimming: 7 bases; J trimming: 4 bases; junction bases outside the gene matches: 9. The CDR3 contains 15 residues.

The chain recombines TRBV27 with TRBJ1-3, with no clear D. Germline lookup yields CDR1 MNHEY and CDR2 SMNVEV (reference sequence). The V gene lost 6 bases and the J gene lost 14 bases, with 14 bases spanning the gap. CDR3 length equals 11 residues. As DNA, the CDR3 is TGTGCCAGCAGAGCCGGGTCTCGCGTATATTTT. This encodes CASRAGSRVYF.

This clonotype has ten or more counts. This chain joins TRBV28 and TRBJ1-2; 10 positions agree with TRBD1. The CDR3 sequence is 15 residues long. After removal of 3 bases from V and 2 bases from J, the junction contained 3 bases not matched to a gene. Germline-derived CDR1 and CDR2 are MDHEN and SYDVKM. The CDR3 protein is CASSFDRGLNYGYTF. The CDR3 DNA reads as TGTGCCAGCAGTTTTGACAGGGGGCTAAACTATGGCTACACCTTC.

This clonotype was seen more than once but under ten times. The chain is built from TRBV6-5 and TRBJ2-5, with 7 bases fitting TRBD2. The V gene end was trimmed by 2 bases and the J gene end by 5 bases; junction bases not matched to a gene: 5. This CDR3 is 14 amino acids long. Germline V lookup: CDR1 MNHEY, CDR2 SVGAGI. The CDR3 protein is CASSYAGEWETQYF. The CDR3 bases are TGTGCCAGCAGTTACGCGGGAGAATGGGAGACCCAGTACTTC.

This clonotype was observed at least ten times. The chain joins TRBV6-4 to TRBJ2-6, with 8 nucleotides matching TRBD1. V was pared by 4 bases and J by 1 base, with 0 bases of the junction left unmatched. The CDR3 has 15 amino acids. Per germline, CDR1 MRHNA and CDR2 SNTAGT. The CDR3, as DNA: TGTGCCAGCAGTGGGACAGGGTCTGGGGCCAACGTCCTGACTTTC. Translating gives CASSGTGSGANVLTF.

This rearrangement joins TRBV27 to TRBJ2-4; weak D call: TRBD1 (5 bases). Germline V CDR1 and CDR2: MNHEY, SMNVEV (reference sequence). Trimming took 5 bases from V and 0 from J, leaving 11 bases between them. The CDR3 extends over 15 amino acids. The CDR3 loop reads CASSIGALAKNIQYF. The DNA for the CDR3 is TGTGCCAGCAGTATAGGGGCCCTAGCCAAAAACATTCAGTACTTC.

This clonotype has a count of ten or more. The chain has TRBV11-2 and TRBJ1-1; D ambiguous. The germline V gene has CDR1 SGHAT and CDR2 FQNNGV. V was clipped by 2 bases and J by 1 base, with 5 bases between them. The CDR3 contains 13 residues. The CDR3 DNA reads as TGTGCCAGCAGCTTATTCCGGAACACTGAAGCTTTCTTT. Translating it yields CASSLFRNTEAFF.

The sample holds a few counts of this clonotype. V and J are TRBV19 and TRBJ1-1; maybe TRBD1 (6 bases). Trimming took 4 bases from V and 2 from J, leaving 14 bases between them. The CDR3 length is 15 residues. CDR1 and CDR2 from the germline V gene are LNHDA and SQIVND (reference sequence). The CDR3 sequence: CASSTRTDSNTEAFF. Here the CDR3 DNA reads TGTGCCAGTAGTACCCGGACAGACTCAAACACTGAAGCTTTCTTT.

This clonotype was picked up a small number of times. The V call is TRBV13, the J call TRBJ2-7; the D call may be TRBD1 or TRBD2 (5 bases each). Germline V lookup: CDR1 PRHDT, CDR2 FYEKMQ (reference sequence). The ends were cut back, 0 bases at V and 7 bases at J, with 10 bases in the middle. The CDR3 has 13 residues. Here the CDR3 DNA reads TGTGCCAGCAGCTTAGGCTGGGGGAAGGAGCAGTACTTC. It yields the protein CASSLGWGKEQYF.

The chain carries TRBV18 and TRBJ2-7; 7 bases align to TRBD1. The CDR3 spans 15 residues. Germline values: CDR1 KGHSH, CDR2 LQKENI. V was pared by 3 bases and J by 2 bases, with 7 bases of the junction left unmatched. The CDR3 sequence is CASSPSGTVTYEQYF. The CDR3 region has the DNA TGTGCCAGCTCACCGTCCGGGACAGTCACCTACGAGCAGTACTTC.

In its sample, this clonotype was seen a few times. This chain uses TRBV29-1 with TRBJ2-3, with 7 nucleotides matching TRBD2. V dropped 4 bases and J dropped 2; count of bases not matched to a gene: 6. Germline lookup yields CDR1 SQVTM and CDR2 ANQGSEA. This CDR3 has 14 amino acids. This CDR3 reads CSVGHTSDTDTQYF. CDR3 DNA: TGCAGCGTTGGGCATACTAGCGACACAGATACGCAGTATTTT.

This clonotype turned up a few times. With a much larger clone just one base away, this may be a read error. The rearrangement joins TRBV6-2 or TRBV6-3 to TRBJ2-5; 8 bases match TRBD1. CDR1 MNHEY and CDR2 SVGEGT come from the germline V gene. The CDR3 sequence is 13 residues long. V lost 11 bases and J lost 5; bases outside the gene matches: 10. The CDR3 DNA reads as TGTGCCGTCGGACAGGGTGGGTGGGAGACCCAGTACTTC. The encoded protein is CAVGQGGWETQYF.

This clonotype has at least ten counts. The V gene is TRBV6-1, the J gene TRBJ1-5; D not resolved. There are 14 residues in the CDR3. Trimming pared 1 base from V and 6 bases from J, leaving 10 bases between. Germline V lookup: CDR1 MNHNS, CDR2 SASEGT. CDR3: CASSEGPMPQPQHF. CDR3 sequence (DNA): TGTGCCAGCAGTGAAGGACCTATGCCTCAGCCCCAGCATTTT.

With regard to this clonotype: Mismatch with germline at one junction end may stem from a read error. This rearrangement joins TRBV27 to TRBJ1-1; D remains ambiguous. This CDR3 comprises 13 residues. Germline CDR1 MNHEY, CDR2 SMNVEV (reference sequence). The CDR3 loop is CASSFAGNTKAFF. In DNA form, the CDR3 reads TGTGCCAGCAGTTTCGCCGGGAACACTAAAGCTTTCTTT.

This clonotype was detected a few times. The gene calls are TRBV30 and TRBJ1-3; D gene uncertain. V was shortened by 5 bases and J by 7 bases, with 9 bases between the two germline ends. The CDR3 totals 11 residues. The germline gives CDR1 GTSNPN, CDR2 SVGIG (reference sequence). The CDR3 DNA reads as TGTGCCTGGGGGGTTCGGAACACCATATATTTT. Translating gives CAWGVRNTIYF.

The CDR3 loop reads CASSLAGGPSYF. DNA for the CDR3: TGTGCCAGCAGCCTAGCGGGAGGGCCAAGCTACTTC. J is TRBJ2-4 and V is TRBV11-3; 12 bases are shared with TRBD2. CDR1 SGHNT and CDR2 YENEEA come from the germline V gene. CDR3 length: 12 amino acids. With 5 bases clipped from V and 16 bases from J, the junction kept 6 bases outside the gene matches. The full variable domain, its missing parts supplied by reference TRBV11-3 and TRBJ2-4, is EAGVVQSPRYKIIEKKQPVAFWCNPISGHNTLYWYLQNLGQGPELLIRYENEEAVDDSQLPKDRFSAERLKGVDSTLKIQPAELGDSAVYLCASSLAGGPSYFGAGTRLSVL.

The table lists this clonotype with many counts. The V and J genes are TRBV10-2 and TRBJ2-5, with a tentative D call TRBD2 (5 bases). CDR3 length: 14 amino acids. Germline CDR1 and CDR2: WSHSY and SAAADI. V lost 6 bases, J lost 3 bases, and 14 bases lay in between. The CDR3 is CASRGVANKETQYF. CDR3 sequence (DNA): TGCGCCAGCAGAGGAGTAGCGAACAAAGAGACCCAGTACTTC.

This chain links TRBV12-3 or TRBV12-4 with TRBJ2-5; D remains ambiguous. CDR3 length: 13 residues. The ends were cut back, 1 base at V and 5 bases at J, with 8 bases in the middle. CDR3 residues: CASSLGTGETQYF. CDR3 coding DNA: TGTGCCAGCAGTTTAGGGACGGGTGAGACCCAGTACTTC.

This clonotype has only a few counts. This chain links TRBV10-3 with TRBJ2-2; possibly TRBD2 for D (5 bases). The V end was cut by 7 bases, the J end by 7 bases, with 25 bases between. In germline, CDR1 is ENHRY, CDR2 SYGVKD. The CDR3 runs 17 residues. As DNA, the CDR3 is TGTGCCATCACTCACAAACTGAGCCTAGCCCCAGACGGGGAGCTGTTTTTT. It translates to CAITHKLSLAPDGELFF.

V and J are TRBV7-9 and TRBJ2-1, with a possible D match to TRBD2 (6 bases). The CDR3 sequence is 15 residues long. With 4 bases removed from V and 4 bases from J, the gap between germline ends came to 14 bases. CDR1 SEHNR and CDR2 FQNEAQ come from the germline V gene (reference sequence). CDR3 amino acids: CASSSELARYNEQFF. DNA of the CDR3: TGTGCCAGCAGCTCTGAACTAGCACGGTACAATGAGCAGTTCTTC. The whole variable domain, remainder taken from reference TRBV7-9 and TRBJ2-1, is DTGVSQNPRHKITKRGQNVTFRCDPISEHNRLYWYRQTLGQGPEFLTYFQNEAQLEKSRLLSDRFSAERPKGSFSTLEIQRTEQGDSAMYLCASSSELARYNEQFFGPGTRLTVL.